The present T cell receptor beta chain was sequenced within a study of CD8 T cells in ankylosing spondylitis. Germline V gene data show CDR1 as SGHRS and CDR2 as YFSETQ. V shed 0 bases, J shed 4 bases, and the junction held 2 bases outside the gene matches. The CDR3 covers 15 residues. 5'-RACE, quantitative and with molecular barcodes, yielded the TCR beta libraries. TCRdb redid the calling of the 5' RACE reads with MiXCR, one entry per CDR3 protein. The table has about 88,000 distinct CDR3 sequences, around 26% seen once. Whole-study results and caveats: Disease-linked clones were CD8+ and relatively rare in peripheral blood. Apparently characteristic of ankylosing spondylitis blood was a TCR beta motif (about 8 highly homologous variants). It was reported that disease-linked clones were significantly enriched in matched ankylosing spondylitis synovial fluid.

About this clonotype: Its antigen remains unidentified.

The material sequenced was blood, either unsorted or a sorted T cell fraction (not recorded which). The receptor was isolated from a male donor with ankylosing spondylitis or in good health (not recorded which). The chain couples TRBV5-1 to TRBJ2-2, with 8 positions matching TRBD2. CDR3 sequence: CASSLVGRATGELFF. CDR3 nucleotide sequence: TGCGCCAGCAGCTTGGTCGGGAGGGCCACCGGGGAGCTGTTTTTT.